This paragraph reports one TCR beta chain. Its antigen remains unidentified. This record belongs to a study of graft-versus-host responses after intestinal transplantation. The CDR3 length is 14 residues. Germline V gene data show CDR1 as LNHNV and CDR2 as YYDKDF (reference sequence). V was trimmed by 4 bases and J by 5 bases, leaving 11 bases between them. Assay used: immunoSEQ multiplex PCR; TCRdb lists only in-frame clones, some missing. Of about 120,000 clones listed, 85% to 95% are singletons. This TCR derives from a human donor who received an intestinal transplant. The gene calls are TRBV15 and TRBJ1-4; D remains ambiguous. Sequences were derived from unstimulated CD8+ T cells sorted from spleen or lymph node cells, sampled before intestinal transplant. CDR3 DNA sequence: TGTGCCACCAGCATGGGCAGCCTAAATGAAAAACTGTTTTTT. It codes for CATSMGSLNEKLFF.